These T cell receptor beta chains were read from a single sample in a study of T-cell reconstitution after alpha-beta-depleted transplantation in children. One entry per CDR3 protein, called by TCRdb with MiXCR from the PCR reads. The table has about 230,000 distinct CDR3 sequences, roughly a tenth seen once. Here the sequenced sample was PBMCs from the stem cell graft donor, taken from the stem cell graft. The source of these receptors is a human donor who donated a stem cell graft to a child with acute lymphoblastic leukemia. Both conserved end residues are part of each CDR3. Fields, in order: V gene, J gene, clone size, D gene, CDR3 protein, CDR3 DNA. D genes are given only for firm matches. A row's size may be missing; if present it is once, few, many or a size class.

v_call: TRBV12-3/TRBV12-4; j_call: TRBJ2-1; clone_size: many; d_call: -; cdr3_aa: CASSPFNAGSSYNEQFF; cdr3_nt: TGTGCCAGCAGCCCTTTTAATGCGGGGAGCTCCTACAATGAGCAGTTCTTC
v_call: TRBV7-9; j_call: TRBJ2-1; clone_size: -; d_call: -; cdr3_aa: CASSGTALYNEQFF; cdr3_nt: TGTGCCAGCAGCGGGACGGCACTTTACAATGAGCAGTTCTTC
v_call: TRBV7-9; j_call: TRBJ2-1; clone_size: many; d_call: TRBD2; cdr3_aa: CASSFARTSGNEQFF; cdr3_nt: TGTGCCAGCAGCTTCGCGCGGACTAGCGGAAATGAGCAGTTCTTC
v_call: TRBV5-1; j_call: TRBJ2-3; clone_size: -; d_call: TRBD2; cdr3_aa: CASSGSSGVTSTDTQYF; cdr3_nt: TGCGCCAGCAGTGGGTCGAGCGGGGTTACTAGCACAGATACGCAGTATTTT
v_call: TRBV6-5; j_call: TRBJ1-1; clone_size: few; d_call: TRBD1; cdr3_aa: CASSSVDRISTEAFF; cdr3_nt: TGTGCCAGCAGTTCCGTGGACAGGATTTCCACTGAAGCTTTCTTT
v_call: TRBV5-6; j_call: TRBJ2-3; clone_size: -; d_call: TRBD1; cdr3_aa: CASSPPDRGSTDTQYF; cdr3_nt: TGTGCCAGCAGCCCCCCCGACAGGGGAAGCACAGATACGCAGTATTTT
v_call: TRBV20-1; j_call: TRBJ1-3; clone_size: -; d_call: -; cdr3_aa: CSARGPPDRSSGNTIYF; cdr3_nt: TGCAGTGCCAGGGGACCCCCTGACCGCAGCTCTGGAAACACCATATATTTT
v_call: TRBV11-2; j_call: TRBJ1-1; clone_size: few; d_call: -; cdr3_aa: CASREGLGNTEAFF; cdr3_nt: TGTGCCAGCCGCGAGGGACTAGGGAACACTGAAGCTTTCTTT
v_call: TRBV20-1; j_call: TRBJ2-5; clone_size: few; d_call: TRBD2; cdr3_aa: CSAGSSGGAVETQYF; cdr3_nt: TGCAGTGCGGGTTCTAGCGGGGGGGCGGTAGAGACCCAGTACTTC
v_call: TRBV20-1; j_call: TRBJ2-1; clone_size: -; d_call: TRBD2; cdr3_aa: CSALAGAPGEQFF; cdr3_nt: TGCAGTGCTCTAGCGGGGGCCCCGGGTGAGCAGTTCTTC
v_call: TRBV30; j_call: TRBJ2-2; clone_size: few; d_call: TRBD2; cdr3_aa: CAWSGGDTGELFF; cdr3_nt: TGTGCCTGGAGCGGGGGGGACACCGGGGAGCTGTTTTTT
v_call: TRBV12-3/TRBV12-4; j_call: TRBJ1-2; clone_size: -; d_call: -; cdr3_aa: CASSPREGGGYTF; cdr3_nt: TGTGCCAGCAGTCCCAGGGAAGGAGGCGGCTACACCTTC
v_call: TRBV29-1; j_call: TRBJ2-7; clone_size: many; d_call: -; cdr3_aa: CSGILHRVGEQYF; cdr3_nt: TGCAGCGGTATCCTACACAGGGTGGGCGAGCAGTACTTC
v_call: TRBV29-1; j_call: TRBJ1-2; clone_size: many; d_call: -; cdr3_aa: CSVEGAGTNYGYTF; cdr3_nt: TGCAGCGTTGAAGGGGCAGGGACTAACTATGGCTACACCTTC
v_call: TRBV29-1; j_call: TRBJ2-1; clone_size: -; d_call: -; cdr3_aa: CSVEDPSGGSSYNEQFF; cdr3_nt: TGCAGCGTTGAAGATCCGTCAGGGGGGAGCTCCTACAATGAGCAGTTCTTC
v_call: TRBV13; j_call: TRBJ2-1; clone_size: few; d_call: TRBD2; cdr3_aa: CASSLRSSGGPAYNEQFF; cdr3_nt: TGTGCCAGCAGCTTGAGGTCTAGCGGGGGGCCTGCCTACAATGAGCAGTTCTTC
v_call: TRBV12-3/TRBV12-4; j_call: TRBJ1-2; clone_size: few; d_call: -; cdr3_aa: CASSERTGALLGYTF; cdr3_nt: TGTGCCAGCAGCGAACGGACGGGGGCCCTATTGGGCTACACCTTC
v_call: TRBV13; j_call: TRBJ2-3; clone_size: many; d_call: -; cdr3_aa: CASSLEGEGGSVTDTQYF; cdr3_nt: TGTGCCAGCAGCTTAGAGGGCGAGGGGGGAAGTGTGACAGATACGCAGTATTTT
v_call: TRBV27; j_call: TRBJ2-1; clone_size: few; d_call: -; cdr3_aa: CASSVAGSYNEQFF; cdr3_nt: TGTGCCAGCAGTGTGGCGGGCTCCTACAATGAGCAGTTCTTC
v_call: TRBV29-1; j_call: TRBJ2-5; clone_size: few; d_call: -; cdr3_aa: CSVDHGWEETQYF; cdr3_nt: TGCAGCGTTGATCATGGGTGGGAGGAGACCCAGTACTTC
v_call: TRBV5-1; j_call: TRBJ2-3; clone_size: many; d_call: TRBD2; cdr3_aa: CASSLGASGRTDTQYF; cdr3_nt: TGCGCCAGCAGCTTGGGGGCTAGCGGGCGCACAGATACGCAGTATTTT
v_call: TRBV5-1; j_call: TRBJ1-5; clone_size: few; d_call: -; cdr3_aa: CASSSWGAEGQPQHF; cdr3_nt: TGCGCCAGCAGCTCGTGGGGAGCAGAGGGTCAGCCCCAGCATTTT
v_call: TRBV7-2; j_call: TRBJ2-5; clone_size: many; d_call: TRBD1; cdr3_aa: CASTLTRDRAQTQYF; cdr3_nt: TGTGCCAGCACTTTAACCCGGGACAGGGCGCAGACCCAGTACTTC
v_call: TRBV25-1; j_call: TRBJ2-6; clone_size: many; d_call: -; cdr3_aa: CASSEFGGSGANVLTF; cdr3_nt: TGTGCCAGCAGTGAATTCGGGGGCTCTGGGGCCAACGTCCTGACTTTC
v_call: TRBV4-1; j_call: TRBJ2-4; clone_size: few; d_call: TRBD2; cdr3_aa: CASSQDRGGPWGNIQYF; cdr3_nt: TGCGCCAGCAGCCAAGATCGCGGGGGGCCTTGGGGGAACATTCAGTACTTC
v_call: TRBV6-1; j_call: TRBJ2-3; clone_size: few; d_call: TRBD2; cdr3_aa: CASSETGLAGGRVTQYF; cdr3_nt: TGTGCCAGCAGTGAGACGGGACTAGCGGGGGGGAGGGTTACGCAGTATTTT
v_call: TRBV7-9; j_call: TRBJ1-1; clone_size: -; d_call: -; cdr3_aa: CASRYLRPGAIGTEAFF; cdr3_nt: TGTGCCAGCAGGTACCTTCGCCCAGGGGCAATAGGCACTGAAGCTTTCTTT
v_call: TRBV19; j_call: TRBJ2-1; clone_size: -; d_call: TRBD1; cdr3_aa: CASRKGGDRGRLYNEQFF; cdr3_nt: TGTGCCAGTAGGAAAGGCGGGGACAGGGGGCGTTTATACAATGAGCAGTTCTTC